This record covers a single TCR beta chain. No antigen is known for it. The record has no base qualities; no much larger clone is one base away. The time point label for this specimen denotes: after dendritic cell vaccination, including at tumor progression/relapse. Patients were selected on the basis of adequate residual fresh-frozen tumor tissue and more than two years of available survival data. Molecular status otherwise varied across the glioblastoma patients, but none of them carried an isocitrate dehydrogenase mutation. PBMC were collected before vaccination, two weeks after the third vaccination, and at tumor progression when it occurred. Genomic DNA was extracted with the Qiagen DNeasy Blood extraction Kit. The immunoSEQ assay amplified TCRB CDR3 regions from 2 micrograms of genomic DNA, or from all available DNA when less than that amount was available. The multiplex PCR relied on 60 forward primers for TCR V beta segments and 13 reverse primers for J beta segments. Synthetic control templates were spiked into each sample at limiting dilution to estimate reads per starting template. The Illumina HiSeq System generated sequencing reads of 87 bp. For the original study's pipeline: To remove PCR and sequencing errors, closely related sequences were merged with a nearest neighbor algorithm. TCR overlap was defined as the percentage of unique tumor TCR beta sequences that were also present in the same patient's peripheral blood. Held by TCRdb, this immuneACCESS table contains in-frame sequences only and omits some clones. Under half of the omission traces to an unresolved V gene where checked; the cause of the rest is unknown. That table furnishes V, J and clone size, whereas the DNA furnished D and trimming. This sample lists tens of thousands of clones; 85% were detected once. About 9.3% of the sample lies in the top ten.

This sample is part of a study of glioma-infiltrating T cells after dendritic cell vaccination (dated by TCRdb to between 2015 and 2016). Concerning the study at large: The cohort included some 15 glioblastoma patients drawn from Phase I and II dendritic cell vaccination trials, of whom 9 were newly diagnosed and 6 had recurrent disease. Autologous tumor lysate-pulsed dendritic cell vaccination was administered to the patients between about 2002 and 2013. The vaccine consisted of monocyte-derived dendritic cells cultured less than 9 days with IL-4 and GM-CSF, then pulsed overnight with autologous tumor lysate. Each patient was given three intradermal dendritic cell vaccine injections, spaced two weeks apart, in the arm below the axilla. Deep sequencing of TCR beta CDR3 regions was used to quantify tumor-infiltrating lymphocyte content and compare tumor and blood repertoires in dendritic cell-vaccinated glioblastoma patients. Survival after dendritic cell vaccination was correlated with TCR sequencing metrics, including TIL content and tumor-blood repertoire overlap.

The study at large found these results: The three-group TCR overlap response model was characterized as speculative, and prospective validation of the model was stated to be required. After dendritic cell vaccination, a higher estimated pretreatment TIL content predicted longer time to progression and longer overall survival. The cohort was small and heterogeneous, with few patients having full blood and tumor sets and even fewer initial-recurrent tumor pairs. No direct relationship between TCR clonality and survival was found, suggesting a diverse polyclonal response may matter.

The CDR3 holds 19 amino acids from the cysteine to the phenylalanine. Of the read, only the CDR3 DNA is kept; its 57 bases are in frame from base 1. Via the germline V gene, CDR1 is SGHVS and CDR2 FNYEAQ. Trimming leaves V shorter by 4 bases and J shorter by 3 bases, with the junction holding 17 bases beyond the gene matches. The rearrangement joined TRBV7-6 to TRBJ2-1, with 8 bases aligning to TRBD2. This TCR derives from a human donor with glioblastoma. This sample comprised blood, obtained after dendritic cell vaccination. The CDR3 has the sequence CASSSAGESTSSGYNEQFF. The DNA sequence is TGTGCCAGCAGCTCAGCGGGGGAATCGACTAGTTCCGGCTACAATGAGCAGTTCTTC.